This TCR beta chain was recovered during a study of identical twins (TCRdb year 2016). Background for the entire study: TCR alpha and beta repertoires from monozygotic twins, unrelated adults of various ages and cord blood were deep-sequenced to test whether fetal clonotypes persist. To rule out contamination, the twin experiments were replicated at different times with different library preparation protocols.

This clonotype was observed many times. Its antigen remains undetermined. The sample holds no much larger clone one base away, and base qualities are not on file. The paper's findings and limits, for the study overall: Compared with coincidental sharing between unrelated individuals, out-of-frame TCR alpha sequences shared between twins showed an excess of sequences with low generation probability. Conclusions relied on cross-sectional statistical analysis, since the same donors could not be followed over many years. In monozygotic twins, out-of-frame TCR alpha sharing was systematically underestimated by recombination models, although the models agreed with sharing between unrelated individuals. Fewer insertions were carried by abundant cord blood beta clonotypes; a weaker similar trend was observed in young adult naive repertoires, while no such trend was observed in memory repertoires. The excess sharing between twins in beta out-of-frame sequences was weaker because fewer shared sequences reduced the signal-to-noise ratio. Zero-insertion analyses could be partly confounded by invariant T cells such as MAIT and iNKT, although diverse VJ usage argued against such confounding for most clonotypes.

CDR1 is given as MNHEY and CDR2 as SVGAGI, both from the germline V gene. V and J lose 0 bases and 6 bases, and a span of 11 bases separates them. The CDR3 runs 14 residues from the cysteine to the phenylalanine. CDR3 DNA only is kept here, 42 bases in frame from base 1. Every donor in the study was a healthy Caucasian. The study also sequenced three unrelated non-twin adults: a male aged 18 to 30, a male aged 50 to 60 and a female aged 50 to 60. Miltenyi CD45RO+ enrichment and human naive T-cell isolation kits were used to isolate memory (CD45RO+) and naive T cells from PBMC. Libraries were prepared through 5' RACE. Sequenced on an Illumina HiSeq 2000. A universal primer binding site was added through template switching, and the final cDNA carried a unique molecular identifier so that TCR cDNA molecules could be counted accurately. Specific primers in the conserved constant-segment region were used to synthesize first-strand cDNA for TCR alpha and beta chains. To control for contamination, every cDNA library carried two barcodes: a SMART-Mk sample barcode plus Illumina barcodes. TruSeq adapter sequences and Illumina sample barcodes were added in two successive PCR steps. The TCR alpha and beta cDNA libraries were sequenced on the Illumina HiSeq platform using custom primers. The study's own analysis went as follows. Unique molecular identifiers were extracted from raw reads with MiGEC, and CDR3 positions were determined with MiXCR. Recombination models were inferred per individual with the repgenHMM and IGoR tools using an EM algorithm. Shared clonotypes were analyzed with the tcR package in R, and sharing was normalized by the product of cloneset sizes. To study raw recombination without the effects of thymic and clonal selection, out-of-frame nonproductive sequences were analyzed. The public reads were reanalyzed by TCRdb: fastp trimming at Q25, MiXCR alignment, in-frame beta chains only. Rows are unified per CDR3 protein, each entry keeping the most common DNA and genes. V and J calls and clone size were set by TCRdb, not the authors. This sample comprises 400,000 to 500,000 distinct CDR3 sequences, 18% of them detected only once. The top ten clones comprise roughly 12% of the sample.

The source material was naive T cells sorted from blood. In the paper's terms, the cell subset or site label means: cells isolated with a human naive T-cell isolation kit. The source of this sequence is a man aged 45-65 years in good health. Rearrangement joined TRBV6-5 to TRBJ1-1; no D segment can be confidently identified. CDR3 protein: CASSYSISRSEAFF. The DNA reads TGTGCCAGCAGTTACTCGATATCTCGGTCTGAAGCTTTCTTT.